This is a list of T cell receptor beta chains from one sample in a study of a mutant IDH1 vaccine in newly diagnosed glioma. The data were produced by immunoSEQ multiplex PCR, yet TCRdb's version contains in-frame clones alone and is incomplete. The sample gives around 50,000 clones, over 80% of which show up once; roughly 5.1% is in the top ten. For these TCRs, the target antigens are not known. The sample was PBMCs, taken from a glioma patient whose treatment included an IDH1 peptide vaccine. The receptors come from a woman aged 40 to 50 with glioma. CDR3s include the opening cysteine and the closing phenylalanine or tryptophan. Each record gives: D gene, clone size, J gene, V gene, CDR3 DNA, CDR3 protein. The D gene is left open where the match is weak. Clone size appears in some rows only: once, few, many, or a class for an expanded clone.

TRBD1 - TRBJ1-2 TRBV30 TGTGCCTGGAGCCCCAGACAGGGTCAGGGTAGCTATGGCTACACCTTC CAWSPRQGQGSYGYTF
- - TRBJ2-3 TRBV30 TGTGCCTGGAGGTGGGGCCTAGCGTCAGATACGCAGTATTTT CAWRWGLASDTQYF
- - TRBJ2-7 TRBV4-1 TGCGCCAGCAGCCCTTTTATTGGGGTGGGAATCAACGAGCAGTACTTC CASSPFIGVGINEQYF
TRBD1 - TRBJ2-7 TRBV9 TGTGCCAGCAGCGTCATAGGGGACAGGGACGAGCAGTACTTC CASSVIGDRDEQYF
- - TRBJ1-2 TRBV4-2 TGTGCCAGCAGCCAAGAGCCCTGGGGGTATGGCTACACCTTC CASSQEPWGYGYTF
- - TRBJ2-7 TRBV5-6 TGTGCCAGCAGCTTGCTGACAGGTACCTACGAGCAGTACTTC CASSLLTGTYEQYF
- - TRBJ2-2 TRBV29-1 TGCAGCGCCCGGACTGGGGCCGGGGAGCTGTTTTTT CSARTGAGELFF
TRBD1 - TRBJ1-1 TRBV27 TGTGCCAGCCCTCCAAACAGGGGGAGATACACTGAAGCTTTCTTT CASPPNRGRYTEAFF
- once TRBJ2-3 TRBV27 TGTGCCAGCAGTTTAGGGGGACTCAACACAGATACGCAGTATTTT CASSLGGLNTDTQYF
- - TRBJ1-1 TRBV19 TGTGCCAGTAGTATTGGGTTGGGCACTGAAGCTTTCTTT CASSIGLGTEAFF
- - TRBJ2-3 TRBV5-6 TGTGCCAGCAGCTACAGCACAGATACGCAGTATTTT CASSYSTDTQYF
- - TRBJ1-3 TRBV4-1 TGCGCCAGCAGCCAAGAGGGACGGAACTCTGGAAACACCATATATTTT CASSQEGRNSGNTIYF
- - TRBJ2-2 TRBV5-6 TGTGCCAGCAGCTCGGTGGCCGGGGAGCTGTTTTTT CASSSVAGELFF
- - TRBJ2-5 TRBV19 TGTGCCAGTACGGCGGGGAACCAAGAGACCCAGTACTTC CASTAGNQETQYF
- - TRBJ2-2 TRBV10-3 TGTGCCTTCGAGGACAGCGACACCGGGGAGCTGTTTTTT CAFEDSDTGELFF
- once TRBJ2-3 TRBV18 TGTGCCAGCTCACCGATCCCCGGGAGCACAGATACGCAGTATTTT CASSPIPGSTDTQYF
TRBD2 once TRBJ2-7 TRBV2 TGTGCCAGCCAGCAAGCGGGGCTCTACGAGCAGTACTTC CASQQAGLYEQYF
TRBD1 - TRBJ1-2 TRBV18 TGTGCCAGCTCACCACCGACAGGGAACTATGGCTACACCTTC CASSPPTGNYGYTF
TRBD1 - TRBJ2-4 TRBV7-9 TGTGCCAGCAGCCCCGGACAGGGGGGGCGTGAAAACATTCAGTACTTC CASSPGQGGRENIQYF
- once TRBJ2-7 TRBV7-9 TGTGCCAGCAGCCAGGACCCAGGGATCGAGCAGTACTTC CASSQDPGIEQYF
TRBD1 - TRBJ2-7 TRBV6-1 TGTGCCAGCAGTGAATACGGGACAGCCTCCTACGAGCAGTACTTC CASSEYGTASYEQYF
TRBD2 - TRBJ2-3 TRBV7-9 TGTGCCAGCAGCTCAAATAGCGGGGAGTCCACAGATACGCAGTATTTT CASSSNSGESTDTQYF
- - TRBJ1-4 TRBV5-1 TGCGCCAGCAGCTTATCGGGTGGGGCTAATGAAAAACTGTTTTTT CASSLSGGANEKLFF
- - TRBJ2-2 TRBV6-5 TGTGCCAGCAGTTACTCGACAGCGGCGAGGGGCGGGGAGCTGTTTTTT CASSYSTAARGGELFF
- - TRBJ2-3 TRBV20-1 TGCAGTGCTCGACTCTCAGATACGCAGTATTTT CSARLSDTQYF
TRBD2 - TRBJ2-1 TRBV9 TGTGCCAGCAGCGCGACCTCCGGACTAGCGGGAAACAATGAGCAGTTCTTC CASSATSGLAGNNEQFF
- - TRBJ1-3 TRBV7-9 TGTGCCAGCAGCATGAGACAGACTAACTCTGGAAACACCATATATTTT CASSMRQTNSGNTIYF
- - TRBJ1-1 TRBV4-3 TGCGCCAGCAGACAGACGACTGTTCTTGGGACTGAAGCTTTCTTT CASRQTTVLGTEAFF
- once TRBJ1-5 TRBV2 TGTGCCAGCAGTGAAGCGGATGTGGGCACAGCCCAGCATTTT CASSEADVGTAQHF
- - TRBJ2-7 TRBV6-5 TGTGCCAGCAGTTACTCGAAGCATCACGAGCAGTACTTC CASSYSKHHEQYF
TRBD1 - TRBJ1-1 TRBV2 TGTGCCAGCAGTGTACAGGGGGACACTGAAGCTTTCTTT CASSVQGDTEAFF
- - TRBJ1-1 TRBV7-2 TGTGCCAGCAGCCGCGGGGGAAAGAGCACTGAAGCTTTCTTT CASSRGGKSTEAFF
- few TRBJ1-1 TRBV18 TGTGCCAGCTCTCCGACTCAGGGTACTGAAGCTTTCTTT CASSPTQGTEAFF
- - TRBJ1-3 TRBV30 TGTGCCTGGAGTCTATCCCAGTCTGGAAACACCATATATTTT CAWSLSQSGNTIYF
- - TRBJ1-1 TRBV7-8 TGTGCCAGCAGCTTACCTAGGGCGAACACTGAAGCTTTCTTT CASSLPRANTEAFF
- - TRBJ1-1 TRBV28 TGTGCCAGCAGGGTCTACGGGGGAAACACTGAAGCTTTCTTT CASRVYGGNTEAFF
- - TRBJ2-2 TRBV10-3 TGTGCCATCAGTCGGGACCTAGGCACCGGGGAGCTGTTTTTT CAISRDLGTGELFF
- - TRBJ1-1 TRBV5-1 TGCGCCAGCAGCTTGCTGGCAGGGAACACTGAAGCTTTCTTT CASSLLAGNTEAFF
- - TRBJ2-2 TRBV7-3 TGTGCCAGCAGCCCTCAGAACACCGGGGAGCTGTTTTTT CASSPQNTGELFF
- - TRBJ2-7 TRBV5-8 TGTGCCAGCAGCTTTGGGGAACTCCGGTCCTACGAGCAGTACTTC CASSFGELRSYEQYF
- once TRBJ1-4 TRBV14 TGTGCCAGCAGCCCCCACAGGGCAACTAATGAAAAACTGTTTTTT CASSPHRATNEKLFF
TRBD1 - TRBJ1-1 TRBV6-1 TGTGCCAGCAGTGTTCAGGGGGCCAAGAACACTGAAGCTTTCTTT CASSVQGAKNTEAFF
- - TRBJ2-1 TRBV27 TGTGCCAGCAGTTTAGGGGGACCAAGCTCCTACAATGAGCAGTTCTTC CASSLGGPSSYNEQFF
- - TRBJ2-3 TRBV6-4 TGTGCCAGCAGTGACGGGCAGCAAGATACGCAGTATTTT CASSDGQQDTQYF
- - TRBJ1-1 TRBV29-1 TGCAGCGTCGTGGCAAGGCTGAACACTGAAGCTTTCTTT CSVVARLNTEAFF
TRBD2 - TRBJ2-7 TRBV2 TGTGCCAGCACCTGGACTAGCGGTGCCTACGAGCAGTACTTC CASTWTSGAYEQYF
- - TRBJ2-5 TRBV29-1 TGCAGCGTTAGAATAGGGAGGGAGACCCAGTACTTC CSVRIGRETQYF
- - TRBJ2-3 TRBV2 TGTGCCAGCAGCTTCTCGGAGAGCACAGATACGCAGTATTTT CASSFSESTDTQYF
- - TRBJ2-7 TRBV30 TGTGCCTGGAGATCAGGGGGGCCCTACGAGCAGTACTTC CAWRSGGPYEQYF
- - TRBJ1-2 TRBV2 TGTGCCAGCAGTGGGGGGCTGCGGACAGCTCTACCCACCTTC CASSGGLRTALPTF
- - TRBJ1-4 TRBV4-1 TGCGCCAGCAGCCAAGATTCCACAGGGCCTAGGGGTAATGAAAAACTGTTTTTT CASSQDSTGPRGNEKLFF
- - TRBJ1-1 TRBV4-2 TGTGCCAGCAGCCTAGGCTTCATGAACACTGAAGCTTTCTTT CASSLGFMNTEAFF
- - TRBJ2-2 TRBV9 TGTGCCAGCTCCTGGGACACCTCGAACACCGGGGAGCTGTTTTTT CASSWDTSNTGELFF
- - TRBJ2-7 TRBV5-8 TGTGCCAGCAGCTTCGCAGGCGTCGAGCAGTACTTC CASSFAGVEQYF
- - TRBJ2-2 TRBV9 TGTGCCAGCAGCCTCCAATACGGGGTCGGGGAGCTGTTTTTT CASSLQYGVGELFF
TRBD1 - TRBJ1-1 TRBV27 TGTGCCAGCAGTACTGGTAGGGGGCGTTCGAACACTGAAGCTTTCTTT CASSTGRGRSNTEAFF
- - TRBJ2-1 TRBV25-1 TGTGCCAGCAATGACAACTACAATGAGCAGTTCTTC CASNDNYNEQFF
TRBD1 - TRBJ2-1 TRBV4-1 TGCGCCAGCAGCCCATTAAGGGGGACAGGGGGCGCGAGCTCCTACAATGAGCAGTTCTTC CASSPLRGTGGASSYNEQFF
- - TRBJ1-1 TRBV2 TGTGCCAGCAGTGGGGGGCAGATCCAAACTGAAGCTTTCTTT CASSGGQIQTEAFF